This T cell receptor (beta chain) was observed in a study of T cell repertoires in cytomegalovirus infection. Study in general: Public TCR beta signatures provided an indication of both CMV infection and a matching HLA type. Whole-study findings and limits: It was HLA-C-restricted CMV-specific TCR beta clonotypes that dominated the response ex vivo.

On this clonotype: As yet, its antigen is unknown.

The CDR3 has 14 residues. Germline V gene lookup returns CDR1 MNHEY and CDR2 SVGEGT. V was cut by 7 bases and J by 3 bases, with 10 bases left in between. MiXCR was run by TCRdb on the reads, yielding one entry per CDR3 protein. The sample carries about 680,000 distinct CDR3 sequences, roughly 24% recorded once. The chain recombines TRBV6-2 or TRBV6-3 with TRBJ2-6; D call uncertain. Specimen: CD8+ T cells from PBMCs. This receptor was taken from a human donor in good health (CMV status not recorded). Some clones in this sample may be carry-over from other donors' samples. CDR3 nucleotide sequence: TGTGCCAGCACCCTTACTGGTGGGGCCAACGTCCTGACTTTC. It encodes CASTLTGGANVLTF.